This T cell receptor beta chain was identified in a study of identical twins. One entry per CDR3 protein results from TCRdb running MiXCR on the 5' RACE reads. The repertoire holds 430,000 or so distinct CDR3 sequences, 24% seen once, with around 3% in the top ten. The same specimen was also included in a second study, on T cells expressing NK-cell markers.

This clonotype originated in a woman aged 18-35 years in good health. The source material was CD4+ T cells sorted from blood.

DNA for the CDR3: TGTGCCAGCAGCTTAACAGGCGTATCTGGGGCCAACGTCCTGACTTTC. Amino acids: CASSLTGVSGANVLTF. V and J are TRBV7-9 and TRBJ2-6; weak D call: TRBD1 (5 bases). Germline CDR1 SEHNR, CDR2 FQNEAQ (reference sequence). The CDR3 consists of 16 residues. V was trimmed by 2 bases and J by 1 base, leaving 9 bases between them. The entire variable domain, with the rest obtained from reference TRBV7-9 and TRBJ2-6, is as follows: DTGVSQNPRHKITKRGQNVTFRCDPISEHNRLYWYRQTLGQGPEFLTYFQNEAQLEKSRLLSDRFSAERPKGSFSTLEIQRTEQGDSAMYLCASSLTGVSGANVLTFGAGSRLTVL.